A few counts support the clone carrying this T cell receptor (beta chain). This entry is derived from a study of post-analysis software for immune sequencing data. Incorporated into the TCR beta cDNA libraries were unique molecular identifiers, which served to reduce PCR and sequencing biases. TCRdb re-called the PCR reads through MiXCR, storing one row per CDR3 protein. Of roughly 800,000 distinct CDR3 sequences listed, 53% are singletons. The TCR was taken from a girl aged 5-17 years with multiple sclerosis. What was sequenced was blood.

The DNA of the CDR3 is TGCAGCGTTGAAGCCCTACTATCGTTGGGCTACAATGAGCAGTTCTTC. Its protein is CSVEALLSLGYNEQFF. V usage is TRBV29-1 and J usage is TRBJ2-1; D is uncertain. V was shortened by 1 base and J by 3 bases, with 16 bases between the two germline ends. Germline V CDR1 and CDR2: SQVTM, ANQGSEA. The CDR3 is 16 residues long.